This T cell receptor beta chain came from a study of spatial heterogeneity in lung cancer. Individual TCR cDNA molecules each bore their own unique molecular identifier. TCRdb re-derived calls from the 5' RACE reads in MiXCR, one entry per CDR3 protein. The table shows about 6,900 distinct CDR3 sequences, with 3.9% occurring only once. This clonotype was found many times. As an off-target read in a library built for alpha chains, this beta chain has a frequency of little significance. Time point denoted: sample taken at primary tumor resection. The input material, whole RNA from tumor, nontumor lung or frozen PBMC, was sequenced unsorted. Germline CDR1 and CDR2: SGHAT and FQNNGV. The CDR3 has 13 amino acids.

The clonotype originates from a female donor with early-stage non-small cell lung cancer. The chain joins TRBV11-2 to TRBJ2-2, with D perhaps TRBD2 (5 bases). This sample comprised normal lung tissue next to the tumor, obtained at surgery. The CDR3 reads CATGKDGAGELFF. In DNA form, the CDR3 reads TGTGCAACCGGGAAGGACGGAGCCGGGGAGCTGTTTTTT.